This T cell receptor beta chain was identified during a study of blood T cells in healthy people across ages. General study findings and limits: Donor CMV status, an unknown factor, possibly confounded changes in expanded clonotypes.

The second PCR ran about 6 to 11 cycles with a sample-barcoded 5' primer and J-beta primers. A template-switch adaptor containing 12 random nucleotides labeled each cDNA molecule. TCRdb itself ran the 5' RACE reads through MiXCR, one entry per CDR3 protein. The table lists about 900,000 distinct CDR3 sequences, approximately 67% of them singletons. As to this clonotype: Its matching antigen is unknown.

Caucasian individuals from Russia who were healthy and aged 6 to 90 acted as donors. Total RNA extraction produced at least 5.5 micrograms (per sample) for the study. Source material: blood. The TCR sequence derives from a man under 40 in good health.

The chain's CDR3 is CASSHPEGAQDTQYF. CDR3 DNA: TGTGCCAGCAGCCACCCGGAAGGGGCACAAGATACGCAGTATTTT. The chain is built from TRBV4-2 and TRBJ2-3; weak D call: TRBD1 (5 bases). In germline, CDR1 is LGHNA, CDR2 YNFKEQ. The CDR3 extends over 15 amino acids. Deletions cut 3 bases from V and 5 bases from J, with 15 bases between.